This T cell receptor beta chain was observed in a study of early T cells in non-severe SARS-CoV-2 infection. Study at large: Unsorted whole-blood RNA was sequenced in bulk, leaving chains unpaired.

Tagging with unique molecular identifiers was applied to individual cDNA molecules. Each CDR3 protein is one row after TCRdb ran MiXCR on the 5' RACE reads. In the table there are 63,000 or so distinct CDR3 sequences, approximately 10% of which are singletons. General study findings and limits: Clonotype matching in VDJdb favored anti-spike CD8 responses and did not capture private and CD4 specificities.

Trimming removed 7 bases from V and 1 base from J; junction bases left unmatched: 1. This CDR3 has 11 residues. CDR1 is GTSNPN and CDR2 is SVGIG in the germline V gene (reference sequence). This clonotype was seen at least ten times. Its specificity is not known. This chain connects TRBV30 to TRBJ2-7; 7 bases fit TRBD1. The sequence came from an adult who was a healthcare worker with PCR-confirmed SARS-CoV-2 infection or an uninfected control (not recorded which). The sequenced sample was whole blood, obtained at baseline. This chain's CDR3 is CASGQSYEQYF. The CDR3 coding sequence is TGTGCCTCGGGACAGTCCTACGAGCAGTACTTC.